One sample yielded the 32 T cell receptor beta chains listed below, sequenced in a study of OX40 agonist ivuxolimab in advanced cancers. The data were produced by immunoSEQ multiplex PCR, yet TCRdb's version contains in-frame clones alone and is incomplete. The repertoire holds approximately 87,000 clones, approximately 89% seen once, with approximately 0.81% in the top ten. The sequences come from CD4+ or CD8+ T cells sorted from blood, collected in a trial of the OX40 agonist ivuxolimab. These receptors came from an adult with an advanced solid tumor such as melanoma, head and neck, liver or kidney cancer.

V gene TRBV7-2 combines with J gene TRBJ1-5; D not resolved. Germline V gene sequence: CDR1 SGHTA, CDR2 FQGNSA. CDR3 size: 15 residues. V shed 5 bases and J shed 3 bases, with 14 bases lying between them. CDR3 in amino acids: CASSQDWTANQPQHF. The CDR3 region has the DNA TGTGCCAGCAGCCAAGATTGGACGGCCAATCAGCCCCAGCATTTT. Based on the CDR3 plus reference TRBV7-2 and TRBJ1-5, the full variable domain is GAGVSQSPSNKVTEKGKDVELRCDPISGHTALYWYRQSLGQGLEFLIYFQGNSAPDKSGLPSDRFSAERTGGSVSTLTIQRTQQEDSAVYLCASSQDWTANQPQHFGDGTRLSIL.

This sequence joins TRBV11-2 and TRBJ2-7; a possible D gene is TRBD2 (6 bases). The CDR3 loop spans 15 amino acids. The V gene's germline CDR1 is SGHAT and CDR2 FQNNGV. V lost 0 bases to trimming and J lost 6 bases, with 15 bases between them. CDR3 nucleotides: TGTGCCAGCAGCTTAGATCACGGCGGGGACCTCGAGCAGTACTTC. Its protein is CASSLDHGGDLEQYF.

V usage is TRBV7-3 and J usage is TRBJ2-2, with D uncertain. The CDR3 has 14 amino acids. The germline V gene has CDR1 SGHTA and CDR2 FQGTGA. V was trimmed by 4 bases and J by 4 bases, leaving 10 bases between them. Here the CDR3 DNA reads TGTGCCAGCAGCTCCCAAGGCCGCACCGGGGAGCTGTTTTTT. Amino acid sequence: CASSSQGRTGELFF.

V usage is TRBV7-2 and J usage is TRBJ2-1; TRBD2 matches at 10 bases. In germline, CDR1 is SGHTA, CDR2 FQGNSA. The CDR3 runs 15 residues. The J segment lost 4 bases and the V segment lost 6 bases, leaving 6 bases of the junction unmatched. CDR3 DNA sequence: TGTGCCAGCAGACCCCAGACTAGCGGGTACAATGAGCAGTTCTTC. Translating it yields CASRPQTSGYNEQFF.

This sequence joins TRBV11-3 and TRBJ1-2; D remains ambiguous. The V end was cut by 1 base, the J end by 0 bases, with 12 bases between. Germline V gives CDR1 SGHNT, CDR2 YENEEA. This CDR3 is 16 amino acids long. CDR3 region: CASSLGGADTNYGYTF. CDR3 in DNA: TGTGCCAGCAGCTTAGGAGGCGCCGATACTAACTATGGCTACACCTTC.

The chain carries TRBV13 and TRBJ2-1, with TRBD2 matching 12 bases. The junction had 7 bases not matched to a gene; V was cut back by 4 bases and J by 6 bases. Germline CDR1 PRHDT, CDR2 FYEKMQ (reference sequence). This CDR3 has 16 amino acids. The CDR3 DNA reads as TGTGCCAGCAGCTCTCTAGCGGGAGGGCCATTCAATGAGCAGTTCTTC. As protein: CASSSLAGGPFNEQFF.

This chain uses TRBV5-4 with TRBJ1-4; tentative D call: TRBD1 (6 bases). This CDR3 comprises 17 residues. V lost 4 bases to trimming and J lost 3 bases, with 19 bases between them. CDR1 and CDR2 from the germline V gene are SGHNT and YYREEE (reference sequence). CDR3: CASSGGGAGAPNEKLFF. CDR3 DNA sequence: TGTGCCAGCAGCGGCGGCGGGGCGGGGGCCCCTAATGAAAAACTGTTTTTT.

J is TRBJ2-1 and V is TRBV5-1; D is possibly TRBD2 (5 bases). The CDR3 has 14 amino acids. The germline gives CDR1 SGHRS, CDR2 YFSETQ. The V gene lost 1 base and the J gene lost 6 bases, with 11 bases spanning the gap. CDR3 region: CASSLTVSANEQFF. CDR3 coding DNA: TGCGCCAGCAGCTTGACAGTTAGCGCCAATGAGCAGTTCTTC.

The chain recombines TRBV30 with TRBJ1-1, with TRBD1 identical over 7 bases. Germline V gene lookup returns CDR1 GTSNPN and CDR2 SVGIG (reference sequence). This CDR3 has 13 amino acids. Unmatched junction bases numbered 3, after V lost 5 bases and J lost 0 bases. In DNA form, the CDR3 reads TGTGCCTGGGAGGGACAGATGAACACTGAAGCTTTCTTT. It encodes CAWEGQMNTEAFF.

The chain carries TRBV28 and TRBJ1-5, with D tentatively TRBD1 (5 bases). CDR3 length equals 16 residues. CDR1 and CDR2 from the germline V gene are MDHEN and SYDVKM. V gave up 5 bases and J gave up 2 bases, with 16 bases separating them. The CDR3 region has the DNA TGTGCCAGCAGTCCAAAAGCCAACAGGCGCAATCAGCCCCAGCATTTT. Its translation is CASSPKANRRNQPQHF.

The chain uses TRBV19 and TRBJ1-1, with 7 bases that match TRBD1. Germline V lookup: CDR1 LNHDA, CDR2 SQIVND (reference sequence). The CDR3 is made up of 13 amino acids. The V gene end was trimmed by 6 bases and the J gene end by 3 bases; junction bases not matched to a gene: 4. The CDR3 protein is CASSSDRDTEAFF. DNA for the CDR3: TGTGCCAGTAGCTCCGACAGGGACACTGAAGCTTTCTTT.

V usage is TRBV11-2 and J usage is TRBJ1-1; D uncertain. V shed 5 bases and J shed 10 bases, with 11 bases lying between them. The germline V gene encodes CDR1 SGHAT and CDR2 FQNNGV. The CDR3 has 11 amino acids. The CDR3 DNA sequence: TGTGCCAGCAGCCCCCTAGAGGGAGCTTTCTTT. This translates into CASSPLEGAFF. The full variable domain, in which reference TRBV11-2 and TRBJ1-1 provide the parts outside the CDR3, is EAGVAQSPRYKIIEKRQSVAFWCNPISGHATLYWYQQILGQGPKLLIQFQNNGVVDDSQLPKDRFSAERLKGVDSTLKIQPAKLEDSAVYLCASSPLEGAFFGQGTRLTVV.

V gene TRBV28 combines with J gene TRBJ1-5; 7 positions match TRBD1. V shed 7 bases and J 7 bases; nucleotides not matched to a gene: 7. From germline, CDR1 is MDHEN and CDR2 SYDVKM. This CDR3 is built from 13 residues. Here the CDR3 reads CASTRQGDQPQHF. In DNA form, the CDR3 reads TGTGCCAGCACCCGACAGGGTGACCAGCCCCAGCATTTT. The variable domain in full, with the rest retrieved from reference TRBV28 and TRBJ1-5, is DVKVTQSSRYLVKRTGEKVFLECVQDMDHENMFWYRQDPGLGLRLIYFSYDVKMKEKGDIPEGYSVSREKKERFSLILESASTNQTSMYLCASTRQGDQPQHFGDGTRLSIL.

The chain employs TRBV11-2 and TRBJ1-2; 11 nucleotides match TRBD1. The CDR3 spans 18 residues. The V segment lost 4 bases and the J segment 5 bases; nucleotides outside the gene matches: 15. Germline CDR1 and CDR2: SGHAT and FQNNGV. CDR3 sequence: CASSSLRTGGRFTYGYTF. Here the CDR3 DNA reads TGTGCCAGCAGCTCGTTAAGGACAGGGGGCAGATTTACGTATGGCTACACCTTC.

This sequence joins TRBV5-1 and TRBJ2-7, with a tentative D call TRBD2 (5 bases). V lost 0 bases and J 7 bases, leaving 14 bases between the germline ends. The CDR3 runs to 14 residues. Germline-derived CDR1 and CDR2 are SGHRS and YFSETQ. The CDR3, as DNA: TGCGCCAGCAGCTTGGAAGCCGGGCCGGGAGAGCAGTACTTC. Protein product: CASSLEAGPGEQYF.

About this clone: One junction end does not reproduce the germline sequence, and a read error may be involved. J is TRBJ2-7 and V is TRBV7-7; D gene unclear. This CDR3 has 15 amino acids. Germline lookup yields CDR1 SSHAT and CDR2 FNYEAQ (reference sequence). This CDR3 reads CASSCDPGRAYEQYF. The DNA of the CDR3 is TGTGCTAGCAGCTGCGACCCCGGCCGGGCTTACGAGCAGTACTTC.

Remarks on this clone: Sequence at one end of the junction differs from germline and may be a read error. The rearrangement uses TRBV7-7 and TRBJ2-5, with D perhaps matching TRBD2 (6 bases). Germline values: CDR1 SSHAT, CDR2 FNYEAQ (reference sequence). CDR3 size: 16 residues. This CDR3 is CASSLVWGDLQETQYF. The CDR3 DNA reads as TGTGCTAGCAGCTTAGTCTGGGGGGACCTACAAGAGACCCAGTACTTC.

The rearrangement joins TRBV19 to TRBJ2-3; D ambiguous. The CDR3 is 15 residues long. Germline V lookup: CDR1 LNHDA, CDR2 SQIVND (reference sequence). Between the trimmed V and J ends, which lost 4 bases and 2 bases, there was a span of 13 bases. The CDR3: CASSNHQKSTDTQYF. The CDR3 DNA follows: TGTGCCAGTAGTAATCATCAGAAATCCACAGATACGCAGTATTTT.

V usage is TRBV6-6 and J usage is TRBJ2-7; D unresolved. CDR3 size: 14 residues. Deletions cut 2 bases from V and 4 bases from J, with 12 bases between. Germline assignment: CDR1 MNHNY and CDR2 SVGAGI (reference sequence). The CDR3, as DNA: TGTGCCAGCAGTTACCTGGGGTCCACTTACGAGCAGTACTTC. Amino acids: CASSYLGSTYEQYF.

The chain links TRBV28 to TRBJ1-2, with 7 bases lining up with TRBD1. With 6 bases clipped from V and 4 bases from J, the junction kept 5 bases outside the gene matches. Germline values: CDR1 MDHEN, CDR2 SYDVKM. The CDR3 extends over 13 amino acids. The CDR3 DNA reads as TGTGCCAGCAGGGCGACAGGGCTCTATGGCTACACCTTC. Protein: CASRATGLYGYTF.

The chain has TRBV11-3 and TRBJ2-1, with 7 bases identical to TRBD2. The CDR3 consists of 13 residues. Looked up from germline, CDR1 is SGHNT and CDR2 is YENEEA. V lost 2 bases and J lost 9; bases outside the gene matches: 4. The CDR3 spells CASSLRTRSEQFF. The DNA of the CDR3 is TGTGCCAGCAGCTTAAGGACTAGAAGTGAGCAGTTCTTC.

The chain has TRBV29-1 and TRBJ2-3; the D gene is possibly TRBD2 (5 bases). V lost 0 bases, J lost 8 bases, and 18 bases lay in between. The CDR3 covers 15 residues. Germline lookup yields CDR1 SQVTM and CDR2 ANQGSEA. The CDR3 nucleotides are TGCAGCGTTGAAGATCTGGATCTGGATGAGGGTACGCAGTATTTT. This codes for CSVEDLDLDEGTQYF.

The genes are TRBV9 and TRBJ2-3; D unresolved. Germline assignment: CDR1 SGDLS and CDR2 YYNGEE. CDR3 size: 18 residues. Between the trimmed V and J ends, which lost 4 bases and 0 bases, there was a span of 21 bases. The chain's CDR3 is CASSSSSTLIPSTDTQYF. DNA of the CDR3: TGTGCCAGCAGCAGCAGTAGCACCCTAATTCCTAGCACAGATACGCAGTATTTT.

The rearrangement uses TRBV11-2 and TRBJ2-1; D might be TRBD2 (6 bases). The CDR3 length is 14 residues. CDR1 SGHAT and CDR2 FQNNGV come from the germline V gene. V lost 6 bases, J lost 6 bases, and 15 bases lay in between. The CDR3 sequence is CASRRAGSGNEQFF. Here the CDR3 DNA reads TGTGCCAGCAGGCGGGCGGGATCAGGCAATGAGCAGTTCTTC.

The chain employs TRBV7-3 and TRBJ1-1, with D possibly being TRBD1 (5 bases). The CDR3 extends over 13 amino acids. Germline-derived CDR1 and CDR2 are SGHTA and FQGTGA. Deletions cut 0 bases from V and 8 bases from J, with 10 bases between. The CDR3 DNA sequence: TGTGCCAGCAGCTTAACCTTCAGGGCGGAAGCTTTCTTT. It codes for CASSLTFRAEAFF. The complete variable domain, with remaining parts taken from reference TRBV7-3 and TRBJ1-1, reads GAGVSQTPSNKVTEKGKYVELRCDPISGHTALYWYRQSLGQGPEFLIYFQGTGAADDSGLPNDRFFAVRPEGSVSTLKIQRTERGDSAVYLCASSLTFRAEAFFGQGTRLTVV.

V gene TRBV4-1 combines with J gene TRBJ2-3; D may be TRBD2 (6 bases). The CDR3 length is 16 residues. The germline gives CDR1 MGHRA, CDR2 YSYEKL. The V end was cut by 0 bases, the J end by 6 bases, with 16 bases between. CDR3 bases: TGCGCCAGCAGCCAAGATCTTAGGGGAGGTTGGGATACGCAGTATTTT. Its protein product is CASSQDLRGGWDTQYF.

The V call is TRBV5-1, the J call TRBJ2-2; TRBD2 matches at 7 bases. The V and J ends lost 3 bases and 1 base, in that order; junction bases with no gene match: 6. CDR1 SGHRS and CDR2 YFSETQ come from the germline V gene. The CDR3 totals 16 residues. In DNA, the CDR3 is TGCGCCAGCAGCTCGCAAATAGCGGGGAACACCGGGGAGCTGTTTTTT. Encoded protein: CASSSQIAGNTGELFF.

The chain is built from TRBV29-1 and TRBJ2-5; D might be TRBD1 or TRBD2, each matching 5 bases. The V end was cut by 7 bases, the J end by 5 bases, with 17 bases between. This CDR3 has 13 amino acids. Per the germline V gene, CDR1 is SQVTM and CDR2 is ANQGSEA. Here the CDR3 reads CSGSSGLGETQYF. CDR3 DNA sequence: TGCAGCGGCTCTTCGGGGCTGGGGGAGACCCAGTACTTC. Full variable domain (remainder filled in from reference TRBV29-1 and TRBJ2-5): SAVISQKPSRDICQRGTSLTIQCQVDSQVTMMFWYRQQPGQSLTLIATANQGSEATYESGFVIDKFPISRPNLTFSTLTVSNMSPEDSSIYLCSGSSGLGETQYFGPGTRLLVL.

The chain is built from TRBV5-1 and TRBJ2-7; 14 bases match TRBD2. Trimming at V came to 4 bases and at J to 8 bases, leaving 8 bases not matched to a gene. From germline, CDR1 is SGHRS and CDR2 YFSETQ. CDR3 length: 15 amino acids. CDR3 amino acids: CASSLGLAGDWKQYF. In DNA, the CDR3 is TGCGCCAGCAGCCTGGGACTAGCGGGAGATTGGAAGCAGTACTTC.

This chain joins TRBV27 and TRBJ2-6; 9 bases map to TRBD1. J lost 0 bases, V lost 5 bases, and 8 bases had no gene match. Germline values: CDR1 MNHEY, CDR2 SMNVEV (reference sequence). The CDR3 spans 18 residues. The CDR3 coding sequence is TGTGCCAGCAGTGGGGACAGGGTACCAAACTCTGGGGCCAACGTCCTGACTTTC. Its protein product is CASSGDRVPNSGANVLTF.

The J gene is TRBJ2-2, the V gene TRBV12-5; D gene ambiguous. The CDR3 consists of 13 residues. Germline V gives CDR1 LGHNT, CDR2 FRNRAP. V was clipped by 5 bases and J by 6 bases, with 10 bases between them. The CDR3: CASGLHVAGELFF. In DNA form, the CDR3 reads TGTGCTAGTGGTCTCCACGTCGCCGGGGAGCTGTTTTTT.

The chain is built from TRBV30 and TRBJ2-5, with unresolved D. The CDR3 spans 13 residues. Trimming shortened V by 2 bases and J by 4 bases, and 11 bases separated the two germline ends. The V gene's germline CDR1 is GTSNPN and CDR2 SVGIG (reference sequence). The CDR3 DNA reads TGTGCCTGGAGTAGTCGGCTGGGAGAGACCCAGTACTTC. This gives the protein CAWSSRLGETQYF.